This entry lists 2 T cell receptor beta chains sequenced from one sample in a study of technical replicates of blood from a handful of donors. Using immunoSEQ multiplex PCR, the repertoire was profiled, and TCRdb retains in-frame clones only, with some absent. Altogether tens of thousands of clones are present, approximately 96% being singletons, with the ten largest covering nearly 0.2%. The sequenced sample was T cells isolated from PBMCs. These receptors originate from a human donor in good health.

This clone has a single count. CDR3 nucleotides: TGTGCCAGCAGCGTTAGCGGGAGGGAGGTGAATGAGCAGTTCTTC. This encodes CASSVSGREVNEQFF. The chain combines TRBV9 with TRBJ2-1; 11 nucleotides line up with TRBD2. The trim removed 2 bases at V and 7 bases at J, leaving 5 bases unmatched. CDR1 and CDR2 (germline): SGDLS, YYNGEE. The CDR3 spans 15 residues.

V gene TRBV6-1 combines with J gene TRBJ2-1; D is uncertain. Trimming stripped 6 bases from V and 0 bases from J, with 15 bases between. This CDR3 has 16 amino acids. CDR1 and CDR2 (germline): MNHNS, SASEGT. The CDR3 is CASSENILSSYNEQFF. CDR3 nucleotides: TGTGCCAGCAGCGAAAACATCCTCAGCTCCTACAATGAGCAGTTCTTC.